A selection of T cell receptor beta chains follows, all from one sample in a study of post-analysis software for immune sequencing data. Each CDR3 protein is one row after TCRdb ran MiXCR on the PCR reads. The sample includes more than 450,000 distinct CDR3 sequences, under 40% of them seen just once. The sample consisted of blood. Source of these receptors: a girl under 18 with multiple sclerosis. CDR3s include the opening cysteine and the closing phenylalanine or tryptophan. Fields, in order: CDR3 protein, J gene, V gene, CDR3 length.

CDR3aa: CASSSPELREETQYF
j_gene: TRBJ2-5
v_gene: TRBV7-9
len: 15

CDR3aa: CSARGTGTYEQYF
j_gene: TRBJ2-7
v_gene: TRBV20-1
len: 13

CDR3aa: CAISTLGAGANVLTF
j_gene: TRBJ2-6
v_gene: TRBV10-3
len: 15

CDR3aa: CASSLNRPRGAEAFF
j_gene: TRBJ1-1
v_gene: TRBV11-2
len: 15

CDR3aa: CASSHPGLAGSETQYF
j_gene: NA
v_gene: TRBV5-4
len: 16

CDR3aa: CASSYGGSQPQHF
j_gene: TRBJ1-5
v_gene: TRBV6-6
len: 13

CDR3aa: CASSLISVNYGYTF
j_gene: TRBJ1-2
v_gene: TRBV5-1
len: 14

CDR3aa: CAIRAGTGEETQYF
j_gene: TRBJ2-5
v_gene: TRBV10-3
len: 14

CDR3aa: CASMGSEQYF
j_gene: TRBJ2-7
v_gene: TRBV7-8
len: 10

CDR3aa: CSARPLSGTDNYGYTF
j_gene: TRBJ1-2
v_gene: TRBV20-1
len: 16

CDR3aa: CGCLDRASYGYTF
j_gene: TRBJ1-2
v_gene: TRBV20-1
len: 13

CDR3aa: CASSLGFNGNRGYTF
j_gene: TRBJ1-2
v_gene: TRBV13
len: 15

CDR3aa: CASSLGSGGLNEQFF
j_gene: TRBJ2-1
v_gene: TRBV7-2
len: 15

CDR3aa: CASIRSSYNSPLHF
j_gene: TRBJ1-6
v_gene: TRBV28
len: 14

CDR3aa: CASSSPGVEKLFF
j_gene: TRBJ1-4
v_gene: TRBV5-5
len: 13

CDR3aa: CASINPGTLRTDTQYF
j_gene: TRBJ2-3
v_gene: TRBV6-1
len: 16

CDR3aa: CSARAGTSGSYEQYF
j_gene: TRBJ2-7
v_gene: TRBV20-1
len: 15

CDR3aa: CASSDPYRLGNEKLFF
j_gene: TRBJ1-4
v_gene: TRBV25-1
len: 16

CDR3aa: CASSQRLVDVYEQYF
j_gene: TRBJ2-7
v_gene: TRBV4-1
len: 15

CDR3aa: CASSPTTRTSTDTQYF
j_gene: TRBJ2-3
v_gene: TRBV18
len: 16

CDR3aa: CASSLGGADAQYF
j_gene: TRBJ2-3
v_gene: TRBV12-3/TRBV12-4
len: 13

CDR3aa: CASSLGSQGFSYNEQFF
j_gene: TRBJ2-1
v_gene: TRBV11-2
len: 17

CDR3aa: CASSPAGASRGGNEQFF
j_gene: TRBJ2-1
v_gene: TRBV2
len: 17

CDR3aa: CSAPRGGNTYEQYF
j_gene: TRBJ2-7
v_gene: TRBV20-1
len: 14

CDR3aa: CASGGRNQPQHF
j_gene: TRBJ1-5
v_gene: TRBV7-2
len: 12

CDR3aa: CSVRAGGQPGLGNIQYF
j_gene: TRBJ2-4
v_gene: TRBV29-1
len: 17

CDR3aa: CASSQESNQPQHF
j_gene: TRBJ1-5
v_gene: TRBV4-1
len: 13

CDR3aa: CSARKLAEGTGTQYF
j_gene: TRBJ2-3
v_gene: TRBV20-1
len: 15

CDR3aa: CATSSVQGGSTEAFF
j_gene: TRBJ1-1
v_gene: TRBV15
len: 15

CDR3aa: CASGRGSYGYTF
j_gene: TRBJ1-2
v_gene: TRBV7-9
len: 12

CDR3aa: CASSPRTNPYEQYF
j_gene: NA
v_gene: TRBV12-3/TRBV12-4
len: 14

CDR3aa: CASSFAEAYEQYF
j_gene: TRBJ2-7
v_gene: TRBV5-1
len: 13

CDR3aa: CASGSVGQGRGAEAFF
j_gene: TRBJ1-1
v_gene: TRBV28
len: 16

CDR3aa: CATRGLAKETQYF
j_gene: TRBJ2-5
v_gene: TRBV15
len: 13

CDR3aa: CASSVDGNEQYF
j_gene: NA
v_gene: TRBV9
len: 12

CDR3aa: CSALLAGGKDTQYF
j_gene: TRBJ2-3
v_gene: TRBV29-1
len: 14

CDR3aa: CASSPLNRDINNSPLHF
j_gene: TRBJ1-6
v_gene: TRBV4-1
len: 17

CDR3aa: CASSKLAGAFQETQYF
j_gene: TRBJ2-5
v_gene: TRBV7-2
len: 16

CDR3aa: CASSYSKGSLGSGYTF
j_gene: TRBJ1-2
v_gene: TRBV6-6
len: 16

CDR3aa: CASSFSSANTEAFF
j_gene: TRBJ1-1
v_gene: TRBV7-9
len: 14

CDR3aa: CASSHMVPNAEAFF
j_gene: TRBJ1-1
v_gene: TRBV7-9
len: 14

CDR3aa: CASSQVQGTSGNTIYF
j_gene: TRBJ1-3
v_gene: TRBV3-1
len: 16

CDR3aa: CASSWSSNEKLFF
j_gene: TRBJ1-4
v_gene: TRBV13
len: 13

CDR3aa: CASSLGQGSGETQYF
j_gene: TRBJ2-5
v_gene: TRBV5-6
len: 15

CDR3aa: CSARVGFSQASTDTQYF
j_gene: TRBJ2-3
v_gene: TRBV20-1
len: 17

CDR3aa: CASSEGRWRGTTDTQYF
j_gene: TRBJ2-3
v_gene: TRBV6-1
len: 17

CDR3aa: CASSLGGLAQPTDTQYF
j_gene: TRBJ2-3
v_gene: TRBV11-3
len: 17

CDR3aa: CASSYGTASGHTF
j_gene: TRBJ1-2
v_gene: TRBV6-6
len: 13

CDR3aa: CASSPGQWSGYTF
j_gene: TRBJ1-2
v_gene: TRBV6-6
len: 13

CDR3aa: CATSNTETQYF
j_gene: TRBJ2-5
v_gene: TRBV15
len: 11